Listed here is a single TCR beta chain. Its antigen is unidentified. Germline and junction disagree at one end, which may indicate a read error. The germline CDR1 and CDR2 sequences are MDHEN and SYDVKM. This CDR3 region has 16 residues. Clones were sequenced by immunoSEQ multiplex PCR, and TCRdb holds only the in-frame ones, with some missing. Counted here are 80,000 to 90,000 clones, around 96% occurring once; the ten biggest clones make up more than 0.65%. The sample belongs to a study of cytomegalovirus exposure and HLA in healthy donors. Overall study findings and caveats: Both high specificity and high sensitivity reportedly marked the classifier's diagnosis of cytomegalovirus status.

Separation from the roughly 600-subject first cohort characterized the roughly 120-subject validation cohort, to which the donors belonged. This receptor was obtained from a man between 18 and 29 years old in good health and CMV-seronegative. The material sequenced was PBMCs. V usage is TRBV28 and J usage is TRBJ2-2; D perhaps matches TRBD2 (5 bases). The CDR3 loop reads CASSLSPSANTGELLF. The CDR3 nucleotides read TGTGCCAGCAGTTTATCCCCTTCAGCGAACACCGGGGAGCTGCTTTTT. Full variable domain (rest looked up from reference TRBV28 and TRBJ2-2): DVKVTQSSRYLVKRTGEKVFLECVQDMDHENMFWYRQDPGLGLRLIYFSYDVKMKEKGDIPEGYSVSREKKERFSLILESASTNQTSMYLCASSLSPSANTGELLFGEGSRLTVL.